Listed here is a single T cell receptor (beta chain). The antigen this receptor binds is unknown. The sample holds no much larger clone one base away, and base qualities are not on file. This entry comes from a study of blood T cell repertoires in COVID-19 (dated by TCRdb to the early 2020s). Notes on the research overall: Samples from collaborators originated in the United States, Italy and Spain and spanned both the acute and convalescent phases of COVID-19. HLA class I and class II types, where available, came from metadata supplied by the sample provider rather than from assay-based typing. The samples were drawn from the first 160 participants of the ongoing ImmuneRACE study and from over 950 subjects provided by 6 global collaborators. The sample metadata nearly always contained a de-identified subject ID, COVID-19 status, age in years and sex. The prospective study material was composed of cDNA or gDNA derived from T cells, B-cell-depleted T cells, or PBMCs. The repertoires were released in a freely available public database intended as a resource for research on the immune response to SARS-CoV-2. Subjects who had been exposed to COVID-19, were actively infected with it, or had recovered from it provided the deeply sampled blood TCRbeta repertoires that made up the dataset. What the work shows at the level of the full study, not this receptor alone: The quantity of clinical and demographic metadata differed by source and by participant and was supplied without curation.

Participants in the prospective study were aged 18 to 89 years, lived in about two dozen United States geographic areas, and enrolled through a virtual design. In the prospective study, participants were assigned to cohorts based on the clinical history participants reported in a screening survey and a study questionnaire. Each participant in the prospective study had whole blood, serum and a nasopharyngeal or oropharyngeal swab collected by mobile phlebotomists. Participants in the prospective study had the option to provide additional blood draws and questionnaires over an approximately two-month period. Before DNA extraction, prospective study blood samples were shipped either frozen or at room temperature. Trimming at the junction amounts to 0 bases on V and 6 bases on J, and the germline ends lie 11 bases apart. Via the germline V gene (reference sequence), CDR1 is LGHDT and CDR2 YNNKEL. Including cysteine and phenylalanine, the CDR3 has 14 amino acids. CDR3 DNA is the only sequence kept; it has 42 bases, read in frame from the first base.

TCRbeta CDR3 regions were amplified from genomic DNA by means of the immunoSEQ Assay, a bias-controlled multiplex PCR. On the authors' methods: Nucleated cell counts per sample were estimated from amplification of reference gene primers within the assay. To quantify the absolute abundance of each unique TCRbeta CDR3 rearrangement, sequence reads were collapsed and filtered. For each sample, productive Simpson clonality was calculated as the square root of Simpson's diversity index over productive rearrangements. This immuneACCESS table, as held by TCRdb, lists in-frame sequences with V and J called but not all clones. Of the missing ones, under half trace to an unresolved V gene in checked studies; the others have no known cause. V, J and clone size are taken as reported in that table, and D and trimming were inferred from the DNA itself. The sample table records about 400,000 clones; about 85% of these occur just once. Of the sample, roughly 2% is held by the ten largest clones.

Sequenced sample: PBMCs or T cells enriched from blood (not recorded which). This TCR was recovered from a woman aged 18-29 years with acute COVID-19. The receptor chain draws on TRBV3-1 (or the pseudogene TRBV3-2) and TRBJ1-1; no D gene is confidently identified. In nucleotide form, the sequence is TGTGCCAGCAGCCAAGAAGGTTCGACTTCTGAAGCTTTCTTT. Translation gives CASSQEGSTSEAFF.